The rows below give T cell receptor beta chains drawn from one sample of a study of graft-versus-host responses after intestinal transplantation. This table comes from immunoSEQ multiplex PCR, and its TCRdb copy is limited to in-frame clones, with some not included. The sample has 4,000 to 5,000 clones; approximately 83% are singletons. The starting material was ileum tissue, obtained 338 days after intestinal transplantation. The receptors come from a human patient who received an intestinal transplant, so some T cells may come from the graft donor. Each CDR3 is given with its conserved first and last residue. D genes are given only for firm matches. The size entry is marked missing in some rows and otherwise reads once, few, many or a size class.

clone_size d_call j_call v_call cdr3_nt cdr3_aa
. TRBD1 TRBJ1-1 TRBV10-3 TGTGCCACCAGCGGGACAGGGGGCACTGAAGCTTTCTTT CATSGTGGTEAFF
. . TRBJ2-4 TRBV5-6 TGTGCCAGCAGCTTGAGGGGGAACATTCAGTACTTC CASSLRGNIQYF
. TRBD2 TRBJ2-3 TRBV5-4 TGTGCCAGCAACCAAGCGGGGGGGGCAGATACGCAGTATTTT CASNQAGGADTQYF
. TRBD2 TRBJ2-5 TRBV28 TGTGCCAGCAGTATGCCTTGGGGAGGGAAAGAGACCCAGTACTTC CASSMPWGGKETQYF
. . TRBJ2-1 TRBV4-1 TGCGCCAGCAGCCGGACCCGGGACTCGGCCATCAATGAGCAGTTCTTC CASSRTRDSAINEQFF
. . TRBJ2-1 TRBV5-4 TGTGCCAGCAGCTTGGGGGCGGGGATATCCTACAATGAGCAGTTCTTC CASSLGAGISYNEQFF
once . TRBJ1-5 TRBV2 TGTGCCAGCAGTGAAGGACGGGAGCCCCAGCATTTT CASSEGREPQHF
. . TRBJ1-1 TRBV5-1 TGCGCCAGCAGCCACTCCCTGGGGGGTAACACTGAAGCTTTCTTT CASSHSLGGNTEAFF
. TRBD2 TRBJ2-7 TRBV30 TGTGCCTGGAGTGTGTCTAGCGGGGGCCCAGAGCAGTACTTC CAWSVSSGGPEQYF
. TRBD2 TRBJ2-3 TRBV28 TGTGCCAGCAGTTTCCCCTCGTCGGGGCGGGAGGCACCAACAGATACGCAGTATTTT CASSFPSSGREAPTDTQYF
. . TRBJ1-5 TRBV7-3 TGTGCCAGCAGCTTAAAAGCTTGGTACAGGCGGTCCCATCAGCCCCAGCATTTT CASSLKAWYRRSHQPQHF
. . TRBJ2-7 TRBV19 TGTGCCAGTACAAAAGGAGAAGTCACCTACGAGCAGTACTTC CASTKGEVTYEQYF
. TRBD1 TRBJ2-5 TRBV14 TGTGCCAGCAGCCAAGATCTAGGGACAGCTGGGACCCAGTACTTC CASSQDLGTAGTQYF
. . TRBJ2-3 TRBV7-3 TGTGCCAGCAGCTTGGGGCCGTATGTTGGTACGCAGTATTTT CASSLGPYVGTQYF
. TRBD1 TRBJ1-1 TRBV5-1 TGCGCCAGCAGCGTAGGGACAGGGTGGAACACTGAAGCTTTCTTT CASSVGTGWNTEAFF
. TRBD2 TRBJ2-1 TRBV19 TGTGCCAGTAGTCTCTCCATCCCGGGGGGTCAATTCTACAATGAGCAGTTCTTC CASSLSIPGGQFYNEQFF
. TRBD2 TRBJ2-3 TRBV11-2 TGTGCCAGCAGCGCCATCCCCGGGGGGGGTGGGACGCAGTATTTT CASSAIPGGGGTQYF
. . TRBJ2-6 TRBV4-2 TGTGCCAGCAGCCAAGCGGGCTCTGGGGCCAACGTCCTGACTTTC CASSQAGSGANVLTF
few . TRBJ2-7 TRBV4-1 TGCGCCAGCAGCCAAACCTTCCGGTACGAGCAGTACTTC CASSQTFRYEQYF
. . TRBJ2-1 TRBV27 TGTGCCAGCAGTTTCAGCGGCTCCTACAATGAGCAGTTCTTC CASSFSGSYNEQFF
. TRBD1 TRBJ2-7 TRBV6-5 TGTGCCAGCAGGCGACAGGGGGGCTACGAGCAGTACTTC CASRRQGGYEQYF
. TRBD2 TRBJ2-5 TRBV10-1 TGCGCCAGCACTTCAGCGGGGGGGGAGACCCAGTACTTC CASTSAGGETQYF
. . TRBJ1-5 TRBV27 TGTGCCAGCAGTTTCGGGGTAGGGCCCCAGCATTTT CASSFGVGPQHF
. . TRBJ1-3 TRBV5-1 TGCGCCAGCAGCTCCTTCGCGGGGGCCTCTGGAAACACCATATATTTT CASSSFAGASGNTIYF
. . TRBJ2-2 TRBV6-5 TGTGCCAGCACCTCGAACACCGGGGAGCTGTTTTTT CASTSNTGELFF
. TRBD2 TRBJ2-3 TRBV10-3 TGTGCCGTATCATGGGGGAGGACTAGCGCAGATACGCAGTATTTT CAVSWGRTSADTQYF
. . TRBJ1-5 TRBV6-5 TGTGCCAGCAGTTACTCTGGCCGGGAGGGTCAGCCCCAGCATTTT CASSYSGREGQPQHF
. TRBD2 TRBJ2-7 TRBV7-6 TGTGCCAGCAGCCTTGGCCCACTAGCGGGAGGGAACGAGCAGTACTTC CASSLGPLAGGNEQYF
. TRBD2 TRBJ2-3 TRBV28 TGTGCCAGCAGTTGGCCGGGGGGGGAAAAACGGGATGGGGAAAGCACAGATACGCAGTATTTT CASSWPGGEKRDGESTDTQYF
. . TRBJ2-7 TRBV11-2 TGTGCCAGCAGCTTAGAGGGACTCCTGGCCTACGAGCAGTACTTC CASSLEGLLAYEQYF
. TRBD1 TRBJ2-7 TRBV19 TGTGCCAGTAGTATGGGGACAGCGTATAACTACGAGCAGTACTTC CASSMGTAYNYEQYF
. . TRBJ1-2 TRBV27 TGTGCCAGCACCCCAGTCGGGTGGGTGAGAGGGGGCTACACCTTC CASTPVGWVRGGYTF
. . TRBJ1-1 TRBV5-4 TGTGCCAGCAGCTTGGCCCTCGGGGGGCGCACTGAAGCTTTCTTT CASSLALGGRTEAFF
once . TRBJ2-7 TRBV2 TGTGCCAGCGCAAGAGACAGGTATACGCCCTACGAGCAGTACTTC CASARDRYTPYEQYF
. . TRBJ1-2 TRBV28 TGTGCCAGCAGCTCCGACAGGATTAACTATGGCTACACCTTC CASSSDRINYGYTF
. TRBD2 TRBJ2-5 TRBV7-8 TGTGCCAGCAGCTCTAGCGGGAGGGCCAGAGAGACCCAGTACTTC CASSSSGRARETQYF
. . TRBJ2-5 TRBV10-2 TGCGCCAGCACCCCACAGGGAATCCCAGCAGAGACCCAGTACTTC CASTPQGIPAETQYF
. . TRBJ1-2 TRBV19 TGTGCCAGCAGGGAGGCAGGTGTTTATGGCTACACCTTC CASREAGVYGYTF
once . TRBJ2-7 TRBV28 TGTGCCAGCAGTCAAGGGGGAATATCCTACGAGCAGTACTTC CASSQGGISYEQYF
. TRBD1 TRBJ1-1 TRBV18 TGTGCCAGCTCACCACCCCCGGGACAGTCGAACACTGAAGCTTTCTTT CASSPPPGQSNTEAFF
. TRBD2 TRBJ2-3 TRBV27 TGTGCCAGCAGTTTTTCGACTAGCGGGGTGGATACGCAGTATTTT CASSFSTSGVDTQYF
few . TRBJ1-6 TRBV4-1 TGCGCCAGCAGCCCGTCCACTGCACCCCTCCACTTT CASSPSTAPLHF
. . TRBJ2-1 TRBV2 TGTGCCAGCAGTGTTGGCCACGGGGACAATGAGCAGTTCTTC CASSVGHGDNEQFF
large TRBD1 TRBJ2-7 TRBV19 TGTGCCAGTAGTCGGACAGGTCCCAACGAGCAGTACTTC CASSRTGPNEQYF
. . TRBJ2-4 TRBV6-1 TGTGCCAGCACCGGGCAGGGGAAAGACATTCAGTACTTC CASTGQGKDIQYF
. TRBD2 TRBJ2-5 TRBV5-4 TGTGCCAGCAGCAGGCGGGGGGGCGGAGAGACCCAGTACTTC CASSRRGGGETQYF
. TRBD1 TRBJ2-1 TRBV27 TGTGCCAGCACTTCACTGACAGGGGATCGATCTTCGAACGATGAGCAGTTCTTC CASTSLTGDRSSNDEQFF
. TRBD2 TRBJ2-7 TRBV6-1 TGTGCCAGCACCTGGACTAGCGGTTACGAGCAGTACTTC CASTWTSGYEQYF
. . TRBJ1-4 TRBV2 TGTGCCAGCAGTGCGGGAGGGGCTTATGAAAAACTGTTTTTT CASSAGGAYEKLFF
. TRBD1 TRBJ1-2 TRBV28 TGTGCCAGCAGCAAGGGACAGAACTATGGCTACACCTTC CASSKGQNYGYTF
. TRBD2 TRBJ2-3 TRBV5-1 TGCGCCAGCAGCTCCCTAGCGGGGGGCATGTCAGATACGCAGTATTTT CASSSLAGGMSDTQYF
. . TRBJ2-7 TRBV2 TGTGCCAGCAGTGTGTTGGGGGCGGAGCAGTACTTC CASSVLGAEQYF